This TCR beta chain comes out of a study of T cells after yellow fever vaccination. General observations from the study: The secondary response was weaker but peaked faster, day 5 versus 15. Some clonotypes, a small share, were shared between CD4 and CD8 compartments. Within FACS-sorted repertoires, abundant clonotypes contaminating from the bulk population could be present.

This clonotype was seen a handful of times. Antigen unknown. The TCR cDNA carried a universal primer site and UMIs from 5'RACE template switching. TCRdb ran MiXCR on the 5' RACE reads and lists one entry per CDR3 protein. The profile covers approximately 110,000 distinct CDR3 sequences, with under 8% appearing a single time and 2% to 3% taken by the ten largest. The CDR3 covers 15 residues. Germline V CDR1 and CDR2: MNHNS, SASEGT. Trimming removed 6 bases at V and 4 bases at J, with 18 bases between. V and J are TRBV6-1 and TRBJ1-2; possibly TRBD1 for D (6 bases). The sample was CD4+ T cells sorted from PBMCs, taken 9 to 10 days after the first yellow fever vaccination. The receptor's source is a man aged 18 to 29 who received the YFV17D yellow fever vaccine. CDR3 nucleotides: TGTGCCAGCAGGAAACCCACCGGGACAATCTATGGCTACACCTTC. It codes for CASRKPTGTIYGYTF.